These 9 T cell receptor beta chains share one sample of origin, sequenced in a study of blood T cells in healthy people across ages. A second roughly 6 to 11 cycle PCR used barcoded and J-beta primers. Each CDR3 protein gets one entry after TCRdb re-called the 5' RACE reads with MiXCR. The data show around 1.5 million distinct CDR3 sequences, approximately 63% seen once. The sample was blood. These receptors were obtained from a man aged 18 to 35 in good health.

This chain connects TRBV20-1 to TRBJ2-5; TRBD2 matches at 13 bases. This CDR3 has 16 amino acids. In germline, CDR1 is DFQATT, CDR2 SNEGSKA (reference sequence). J was trimmed by 5 bases and V by 5 bases; bases with no gene match: 11. CDR3 in amino acids: CSAPLTSGGAVETQYF. As DNA, the CDR3 is TGCAGTGCTCCCCTAACTAGCGGGGGGGCCGTTGAGACCCAGTACTTC.

The genes are TRBV30 and TRBJ2-7, with a tentative D call TRBD1 (5 bases). There are 13 residues in the CDR3. CDR1 and CDR2 (germline): GTSNPN, SVGIG (reference sequence). V lost 4 bases, J lost 0 bases, and 10 bases lay in between. The CDR3 region is CAWNRQISYEQYF. The CDR3, as DNA: TGTGCCTGGAACCGACAGATCTCCTACGAGCAGTACTTC. The complete variable domain, with remaining parts taken from reference TRBV30 and TRBJ2-7, reads SQTIHQWPATLVQPVGSPLSLECTVEGTSNPNLYWYRQAAGRGLQLLFYSVGIGQISSEVPQNLSASRPQDRQFILSSKKLLLSDSGFYLCAWNRQISYEQYFGPGTRLTVT.

The genes are TRBV2 and TRBJ1-2; D is unclear. V lost 5 bases, J lost 5 bases, and 15 bases lay in between. CDR1 and CDR2 from the germline V gene are SNHLY and FYNNEI. This CDR3 has 14 residues. The CDR3 DNA reads TGTGCCAGCAGTCCCACCGTAGGCGAATATGGCTACACCTTC. Translating gives CASSPTVGEYGYTF.

The V gene is TRBV28, the J gene TRBJ2-5, with a possible D match to TRBD2 (5 bases). The germline V gene encodes CDR1 MDHEN and CDR2 SYDVKM. Trimming cost V 6 bases and J 11 bases, with 25 bases left between them. CDR3 length equals 15 residues. The CDR3 loop reads CASRNLAVQPSEQYF. In nucleotides, the CDR3 is TGTGCCAGCAGGAATCTAGCCGTACAACCTTCGGAGCAGTACTTC. The whole variable domain, filled in from reference TRBV28 and TRBJ2-5, reads DVKVTQSSRYLVKRTGEKVFLECVQDMDHENMFWYRQDPGLGLRLIYFSYDVKMKEKGDIPEGYSVSREKKERFSLILESASTNQTSMYLCASRNLAVQPSEQYFGPGTRLLVL.

The V and J genes are TRBV9 and TRBJ1-2, with 9 positions matching TRBD1. V was pared by 4 bases and J by 4 bases, with 11 bases of the junction left unmatched. The germline V gene encodes CDR1 SGDLS and CDR2 YYNGEE. The CDR3 contains 16 residues. The chain's CDR3 is CASSLQAGTGFYGYTF. CDR3 bases: TGTGCCAGCAGCCTCCAAGCCGGGACAGGGTTCTATGGCTACACCTTC. Variable domain in full (rest from reference TRBV9 and TRBJ1-2): DSGVTQTPKHLITATGQRVTLRCSPRSGDLSVYWYQQSLDQGLQFLIQYYNGEERAKGNILERFSAQQFPDLHSELNLSSLELGDSALYFCASSLQAGTGFYGYTFGSGTRLTVV.

This clonotype was observed a handful of times. V usage is TRBV20-1 and J usage is TRBJ2-7, with a tentative D call TRBD1 (6 bases). CDR3 length equals 15 residues. V lost 6 bases and J lost 0, with 18 bases in between. The germline V gene has CDR1 DFQATT and CDR2 SNEGSKA (reference sequence). CDR3 coding DNA: TGCAGTGCAGAGAGCGTCGGGACAAGCTCCTACGAGCAGTACTTC. Translating gives CSAESVGTSSYEQYF.

The rearrangement uses TRBV2 and TRBJ1-3; no firm D call. The CDR3 totals 15 residues. Trimming pared 2 bases from V and 9 bases from J, leaving 17 bases between. Per the germline V gene, CDR1 is SNHLY and CDR2 is FYNNEI. This CDR3 reads CASSERGQTWGTIYF. CDR3 DNA sequence: TGTGCCAGCAGTGAACGAGGGCAGACGTGGGGCACCATATATTTT.

V usage is TRBV12-3 or TRBV12-4 and J usage is TRBJ2-4, with TRBD2 matching over 8 bases. The closer fit of TRBJ2-7 to the DNA end suggests the J call may be wrong. This CDR3 has 14 amino acids. This chain's CDR3 is CASSHGLAMNEQYF. The CDR3 DNA is TGTGCCAGCAGTCACGGACTAGCAATGAACGAGCAGTACTTC.

This sequence joins TRBV20-1 and TRBJ2-7; 12 bases match TRBD2. The V and J ends lost 3 bases and 2 bases, in that order; junction bases with no gene match: 5. Germline V gene data show CDR1 as DFQATT and CDR2 as SNEGSKA (reference sequence). The CDR3 is 15 residues long. This CDR3 reads CSARATSGGPYEQYF. The CDR3 DNA is TGCAGTGCTAGGGCCACTAGCGGGGGGCCCTACGAGCAGTACTTC.